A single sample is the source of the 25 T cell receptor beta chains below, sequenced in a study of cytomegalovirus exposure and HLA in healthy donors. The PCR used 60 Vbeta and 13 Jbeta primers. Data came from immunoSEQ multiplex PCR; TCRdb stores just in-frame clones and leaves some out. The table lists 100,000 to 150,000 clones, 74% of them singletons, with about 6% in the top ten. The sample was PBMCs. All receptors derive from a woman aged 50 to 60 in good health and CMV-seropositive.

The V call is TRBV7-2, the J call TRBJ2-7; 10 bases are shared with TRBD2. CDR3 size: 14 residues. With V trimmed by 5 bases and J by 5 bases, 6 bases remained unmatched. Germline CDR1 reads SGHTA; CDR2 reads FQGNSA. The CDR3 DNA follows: TGTGCCAGCAGCCATAGCGGGGGGCTCGACGAGCAGTACTTC. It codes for CASSHSGGLDEQYF.

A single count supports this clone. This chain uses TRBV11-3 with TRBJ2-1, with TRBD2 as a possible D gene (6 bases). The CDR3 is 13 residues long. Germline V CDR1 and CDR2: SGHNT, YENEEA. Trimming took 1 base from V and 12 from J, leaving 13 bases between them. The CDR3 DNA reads TGTGCCAGCAGCTTAGCCCCGGGGACTCCGCAGTTCTTC. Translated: CASSLAPGTPQFF.

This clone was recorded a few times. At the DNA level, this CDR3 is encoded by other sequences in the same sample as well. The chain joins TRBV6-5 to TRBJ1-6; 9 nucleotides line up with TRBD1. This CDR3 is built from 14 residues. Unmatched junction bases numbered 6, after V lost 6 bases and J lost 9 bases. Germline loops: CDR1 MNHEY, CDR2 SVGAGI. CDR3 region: CASSRRQGGSPLHF. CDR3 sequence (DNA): TGTGCCAGCAGCCGTAGACAGGGGGGTTCACCCCTCCACTTT.

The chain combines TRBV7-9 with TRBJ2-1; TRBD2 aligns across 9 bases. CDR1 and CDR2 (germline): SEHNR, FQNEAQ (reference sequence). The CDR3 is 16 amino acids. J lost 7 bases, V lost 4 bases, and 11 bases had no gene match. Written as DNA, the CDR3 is TGTGCCAGCAGCTCCCAGCGGGGGGCCTTTTGGAATGAGCAGTTCTTC. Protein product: CASSSQRGAFWNEQFF.

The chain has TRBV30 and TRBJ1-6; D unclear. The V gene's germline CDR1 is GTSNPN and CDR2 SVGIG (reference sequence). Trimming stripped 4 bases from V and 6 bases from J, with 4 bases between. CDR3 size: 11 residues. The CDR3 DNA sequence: TGTGCCTGGACCGTTAATTCACCCCTCCACTTT. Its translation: CAWTVNSPLHF.

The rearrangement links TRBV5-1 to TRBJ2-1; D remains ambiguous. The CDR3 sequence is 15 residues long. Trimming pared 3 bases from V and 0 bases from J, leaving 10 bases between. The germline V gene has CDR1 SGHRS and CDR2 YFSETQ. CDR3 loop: CASSSELSSYNEQFF. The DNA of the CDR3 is TGCGCCAGCAGCTCCGAGTTGAGCTCCTACAATGAGCAGTTCTTC.

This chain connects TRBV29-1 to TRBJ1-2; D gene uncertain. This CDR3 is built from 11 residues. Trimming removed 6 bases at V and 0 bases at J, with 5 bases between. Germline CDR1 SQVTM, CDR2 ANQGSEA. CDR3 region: CSVATNYGYTF. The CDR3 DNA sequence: TGCAGCGTCGCGACTAACTATGGCTACACCTTC.

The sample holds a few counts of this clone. The CDR3 region has the DNA TGCGCCAGCAAACTCAGGGCAAATAATTCACCCCTCCACTTT. This translates into CASKLRANNSPLHF. V and J are TRBV5-1 and TRBJ1-6; tentatively, D is TRBD1 (5 bases). Trimming left V 6 bases short and J 5 bases short, with 12 bases between. Germline V gene sequence: CDR1 SGHRS, CDR2 YFSETQ. The CDR3 runs 14 residues. The complete variable domain, with remaining parts taken from reference TRBV5-1 and TRBJ1-6, reads KAGVTQTPRYLIKTRGQQVTLSCSPISGHRSVSWYQQTPGQGLQFLFEYFSETQRNKGNFPGRFSGRQFSNSRSEMNVSTLELGDSALYLCASKLRANNSPLHFGNGTRLTVT.

CDR3 DNA: TGTGCCAGCAGCGACGGGCCCGGGACTAGTACCTACAATGAGCAGTTCTTC. This translates into CASSDGPGTSTYNEQFF. This chain joins TRBV9 and TRBJ2-1, with 8 bases lining up with TRBD2. The V and J ends lost 3 bases and 2 bases, in that order; junction bases with no gene match: 10. CDR1 is SGDLS, CDR2 YYNGEE, per germline. This CDR3 is 17 amino acids long. Based on the CDR3 plus reference TRBV9 and TRBJ2-1, the full variable domain is DSGVTQTPKHLITATGQRVTLRCSPRSGDLSVYWYQQSLDQGLQFLIQYYNGEERAKGNILERFSAQQFPDLHSELNLSSLELGDSALYFCASSDGPGTSTYNEQFFGPGTRLTVL.

The CDR3 DNA reads TGTGCCATCAGTGGTAACCAGGGAGGAAGCACTGAAGCTTTCTTT. Protein sequence: CAISGNQGGSTEAFF. The rearrangement links TRBV10-3 to TRBJ1-1; a weak D match, TRBD1 (5 bases). CDR3 size: 15 residues. Germline V gene lookup returns CDR1 ENHRY and CDR2 SYGVKD. Trimming took 4 bases from V and 4 from J, leaving 16 bases between them.

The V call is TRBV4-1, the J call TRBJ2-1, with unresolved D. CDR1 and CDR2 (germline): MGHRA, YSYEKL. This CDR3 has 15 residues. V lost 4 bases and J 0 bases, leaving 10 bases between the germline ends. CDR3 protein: CASSLTEISYNEQFF. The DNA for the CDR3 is TGCGCCAGCAGCCTTACAGAGATCTCCTACAATGAGCAGTTCTTC.

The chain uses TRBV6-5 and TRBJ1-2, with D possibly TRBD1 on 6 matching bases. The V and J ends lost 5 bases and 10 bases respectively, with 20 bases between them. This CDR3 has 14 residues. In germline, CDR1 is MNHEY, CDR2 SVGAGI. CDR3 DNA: TGTGCCAGCAGTAAAACACAGGGCCTAGGGCTCTACACCTTC. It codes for CASSKTQGLGLYTF.

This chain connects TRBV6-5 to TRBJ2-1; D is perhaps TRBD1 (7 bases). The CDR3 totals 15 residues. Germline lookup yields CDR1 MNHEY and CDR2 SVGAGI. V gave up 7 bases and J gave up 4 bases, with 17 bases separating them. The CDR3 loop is CASKSLQGGYNEQFF. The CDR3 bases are TGTGCCAGCAAGAGTTTGCAGGGGGGATACAATGAGCAGTTCTTC.

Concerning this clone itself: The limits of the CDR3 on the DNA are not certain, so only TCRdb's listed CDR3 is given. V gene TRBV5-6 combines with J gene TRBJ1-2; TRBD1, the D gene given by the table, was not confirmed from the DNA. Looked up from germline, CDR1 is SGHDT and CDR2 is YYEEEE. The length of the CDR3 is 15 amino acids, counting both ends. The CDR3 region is CASSWGTGSRYGYPF.

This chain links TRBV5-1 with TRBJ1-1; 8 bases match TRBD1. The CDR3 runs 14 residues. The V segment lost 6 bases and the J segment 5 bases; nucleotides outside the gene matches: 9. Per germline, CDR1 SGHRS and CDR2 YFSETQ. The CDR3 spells CASTRDRGGTEAFF. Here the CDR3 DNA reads TGCGCCAGCACCCGCGACAGGGGCGGAACTGAAGCTTTCTTT.

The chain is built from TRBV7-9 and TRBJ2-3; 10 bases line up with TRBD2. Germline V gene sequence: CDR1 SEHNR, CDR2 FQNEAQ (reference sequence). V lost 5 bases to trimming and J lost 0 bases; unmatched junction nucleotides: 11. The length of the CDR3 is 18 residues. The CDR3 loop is CASSHQRGGAPSTDTQYF. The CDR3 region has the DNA TGTGCCAGCAGCCACCAGCGGGGGGGCGCCCCTAGCACAGATACGCAGTATTTT.

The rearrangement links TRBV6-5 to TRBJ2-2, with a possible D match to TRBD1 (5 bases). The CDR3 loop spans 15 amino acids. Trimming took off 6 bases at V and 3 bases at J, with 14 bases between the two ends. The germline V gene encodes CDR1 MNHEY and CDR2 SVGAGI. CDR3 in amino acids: CASRLSRVYTGELFF. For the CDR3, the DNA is TGTGCCAGCAGGCTCTCCAGGGTATACACCGGGGAGCTGTTTTTT.

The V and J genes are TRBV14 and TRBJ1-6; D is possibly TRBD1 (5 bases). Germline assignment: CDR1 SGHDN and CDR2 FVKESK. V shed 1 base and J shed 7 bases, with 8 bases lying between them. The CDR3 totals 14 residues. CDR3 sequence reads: CASSQVAGNSPLHF. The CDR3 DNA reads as TGTGCCAGCAGCCAAGTAGCAGGGAATTCACCCCTCCACTTT.

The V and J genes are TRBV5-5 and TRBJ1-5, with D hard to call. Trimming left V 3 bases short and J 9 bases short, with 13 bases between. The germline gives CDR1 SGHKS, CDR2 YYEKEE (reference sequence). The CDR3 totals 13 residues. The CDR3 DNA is TGTGCCAGCAGCTCGGACGGTGAGGGGCCCCAGCATTTT. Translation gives CASSSDGEGPQHF.

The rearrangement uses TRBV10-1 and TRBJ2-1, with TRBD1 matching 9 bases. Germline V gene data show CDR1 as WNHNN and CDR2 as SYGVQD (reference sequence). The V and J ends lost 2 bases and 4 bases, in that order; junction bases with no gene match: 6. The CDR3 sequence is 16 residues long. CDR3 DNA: TGCGCCAGCAGTGAGACCGGGACAGGGATTTACAATGAGCAGTTCTTC. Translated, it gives CASSETGTGIYNEQFF.

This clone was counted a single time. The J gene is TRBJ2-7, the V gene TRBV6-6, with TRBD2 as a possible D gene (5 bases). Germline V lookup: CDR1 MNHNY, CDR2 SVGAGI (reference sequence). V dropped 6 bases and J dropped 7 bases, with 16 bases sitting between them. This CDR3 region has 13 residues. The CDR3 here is CASRSGPSGEQYF. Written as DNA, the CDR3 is TGTGCCAGCAGATCTGGACCTTCGGGGGAGCAGTACTTC.

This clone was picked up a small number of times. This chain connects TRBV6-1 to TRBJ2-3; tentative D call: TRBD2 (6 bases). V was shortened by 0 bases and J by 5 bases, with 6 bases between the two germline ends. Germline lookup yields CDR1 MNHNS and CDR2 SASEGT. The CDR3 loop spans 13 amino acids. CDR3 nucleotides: TGTGCCAGCAGTGAAGCGGGGGGAGATACGCAGTATTTT. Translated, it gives CASSEAGGDTQYF.

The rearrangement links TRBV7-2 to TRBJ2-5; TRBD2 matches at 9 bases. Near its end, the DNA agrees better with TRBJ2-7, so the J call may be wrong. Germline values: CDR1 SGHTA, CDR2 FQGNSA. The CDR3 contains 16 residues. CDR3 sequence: CASSPIAGARSYEQYF. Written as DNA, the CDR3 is TGTGCCAGCAGCCCAATAGCGGGGGCGCGCTCCTACGAGCAGTACTTC.

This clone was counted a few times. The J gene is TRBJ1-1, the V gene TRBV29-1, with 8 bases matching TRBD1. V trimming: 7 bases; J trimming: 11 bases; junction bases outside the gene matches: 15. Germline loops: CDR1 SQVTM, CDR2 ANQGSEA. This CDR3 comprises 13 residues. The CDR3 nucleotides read TGCAGCGCCCTCGGGACAGGTGACCTGAAGGCTTTCTTT. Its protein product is CSALGTGDLKAFF.

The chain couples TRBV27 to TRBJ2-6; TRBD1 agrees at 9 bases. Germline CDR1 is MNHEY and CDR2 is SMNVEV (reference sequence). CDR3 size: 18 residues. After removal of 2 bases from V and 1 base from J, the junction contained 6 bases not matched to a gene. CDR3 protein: CASSLNRDRVSGANVLTF. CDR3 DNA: TGTGCCAGCAGTTTAAACCGGGACAGGGTTTCTGGGGCCAACGTCCTGACTTTC.